The 11 T cell receptor beta chains below were found in one sample sequenced in a study of identical twins. TCRdb recomputed calls from the 5' RACE reads with MiXCR, one row per CDR3 protein. The sample contains 450,000 or so distinct CDR3 sequences, approximately 17% of which appear only once. The material sequenced was naive T cells sorted from blood. The receptors originated from a man aged 45 to 65 in good health.

In its sample, this clonotype was seen a few times. The chain links TRBV7-9 to TRBJ1-2; tentatively, D is TRBD1 (5 bases). V was trimmed by 1 base and J by 3 bases, leaving 9 bases between them. This CDR3 has 14 residues. CDR1 and CDR2 (germline): SEHNR, FQNEAQ (reference sequence). The CDR3 is CASSLVREDYGYTF. The DNA of the CDR3 is TGTGCCAGCAGCTTAGTCAGGGAAGACTATGGCTACACCTTC. Full variable domain (rest looked up from reference TRBV7-9 and TRBJ1-2): DTGVSQNPRHKITKRGQNVTFRCDPISEHNRLYWYRQTLGQGPEFLTYFQNEAQLEKSRLLSDRFSAERPKGSFSTLEIQRTEQGDSAMYLCASSLVREDYGYTFGSGTRLTVV.

The V call is TRBV12-3 or TRBV12-4, the J call TRBJ2-7; no clear D gene. CDR3 length: 13 amino acids. Trimming removed 5 bases at V and 2 bases at J, with 10 bases between. The CDR3 sequence: CASSARVPYEQYF. The CDR3 DNA is TGTGCCAGCAGTGCCCGGGTCCCCTACGAGCAGTACTTC.

The chain uses TRBV28 and TRBJ2-3; 9 positions match TRBD1. The CDR3 consists of 19 residues. Germline CDR1 is MDHEN and CDR2 is SYDVKM. J was trimmed by 2 bases and V by 6 bases; bases with no gene match: 18. CDR3: CASSSRIIRDREFTDTQYF. CDR3 in DNA: TGTGCCAGCAGCTCACGAATCATCCGGGACAGGGAGTTCACAGATACGCAGTATTTT.

The chain employs TRBV6-5 and TRBJ2-7, with unresolved D. Germline values: CDR1 MNHEY, CDR2 SVGAGI. The CDR3 has 13 amino acids. The germline V and J ends were trimmed by 4 bases and 5 bases, with 12 bases remaining between them. CDR3 DNA: TGTGCCAGCAGTTCGGCCTGGGCTAACGAGCAGTACTTC. It encodes CASSSAWANEQYF.

This clonotype was counted ten times or more. This chain connects TRBV28 to TRBJ1-5; the D is unclear. This CDR3 spans 16 amino acids. Between the trimmed V and J ends, which lost 6 bases and 1 base, there was a span of 16 bases. Germline V CDR1 and CDR2: MDHEN, SYDVKM. The DNA of the CDR3 is TGTGCCAGCAGCCAACTCTTTCCCGGAAGCAATCAGCCCCAGCATTTT. Translated: CASSQLFPGSNQPQHF.

This clonotype was seen at least ten times. V and J are TRBV19 and TRBJ1-1; possibly TRBD1 for D (5 bases). Per germline, CDR1 LNHDA and CDR2 SQIVND (reference sequence). The CDR3 covers 13 residues. The V gene lost 5 bases and the J gene lost 3 bases, with 10 bases spanning the gap. The CDR3 DNA reads as TGTGCCAGTAGTCCTCGGGGGTACACTGAAGCTTTCTTT. Protein sequence: CASSPRGYTEAFF.

There are a few counts of this clonotype. This chain uses TRBV20-1 with TRBJ2-3; 7 bases are a match to TRBD1. The V and J ends lost 2 bases and 8 bases, in that order; junction bases with no gene match: 4. Germline assignment: CDR1 DFQATT and CDR2 SNEGSKA (reference sequence). CDR3 size: 12 residues. This CDR3 reads CSARQGVGTQYF. Here the CDR3 DNA reads TGCAGTGCTAGACAGGGGGTGGGTACGCAGTATTTT.

The table lists this clonotype with a few counts. The chain is built from TRBV10-2 and TRBJ2-1; TRBD1 matches 7 bases. J was trimmed by 8 bases and V by 6 bases; bases with no gene match: 10. The CDR3 length is 14 residues. Germline V gene data show CDR1 as WSHSY and CDR2 as SAAADI. The chain's CDR3 is CASSKLDRLDEQFF. The CDR3 DNA is TGCGCCAGCAGCAAATTGGACAGGCTGGATGAGCAGTTCTTC.

The rearrangement joins TRBV12-3 or TRBV12-4 to TRBJ1-5; TRBD1 agrees at 11 bases. The CDR3 has 14 residues. Trimming took 6 bases from V and 6 from J; bases not matched to a gene: 4. The CDR3 sequence: CASRSGQGAQPQHF. The CDR3 DNA sequence: TGTGCCAGCAGATCCGGACAGGGGGCTCAGCCCCAGCATTTT.

For the CDR3, the DNA is TGCAGTGCTAGCCTATCTAGTTATTACTACGAGCAGTACTTC. It encodes CSASLSSYYYEQYF. The rearrangement joins TRBV20-1 to TRBJ2-7; D gene unclear. Germline CDR1 reads DFQATT; CDR2 reads SNEGSKA (reference sequence). V lost 3 bases and J 3 bases, leaving 15 bases between the germline ends. The CDR3 extends over 14 amino acids.

This clonotype was detected many times. CDR3 in amino acids: CASSEGQIGSEAFF. The CDR3 bases are TGTGCCAGCAGCGAAGGACAGATCGGCTCTGAAGCTTTCTTT. The chain couples TRBV7-3 to TRBJ1-1, with TRBD1 as a possible D gene (6 bases). V was shortened by 5 bases and J by 6 bases, with 16 bases between the two germline ends. Germline CDR1 and CDR2: SGHTA and FQGTGA. The CDR3 is 14 amino acids.